This T cell receptor beta chain was retrieved from a study of control samples from healthy donors and cancer patients. CDR1 and CDR2 (germline): SQVTM, ANQGSEA. Trimming cost V 3 bases and J 4 bases; bases outside gene matches: 5. CDR3 length: 15 amino acids. Only in-frame clones appear in the TCRdb table, and some are missing; sequencing was by immunoSEQ multiplex PCR. The profile shows tens of thousands of clones, roughly 92% of them singletons. This clone was seen once. The TCR comes from a woman in her 30s in good health. Sequences were obtained from blood. The chain joins TRBV29-1 to TRBJ2-1; 11 nucleotides align to TRBD1. The CDR3 coding sequence is TGCAGCGTTGAGAACCGGGACAGGGGGTACAATGAGCAGTTCTTC. Protein sequence: CSVENRDRGYNEQFF.